This entry features one T cell receptor beta chain sequence. This sample is drawn from a study of blood T cell repertoires in COVID-19. Libraries were prepared by immunoSEQ multiplex PCR; TCRdb keeps only in-frame clonotypes and omits some of them. Among some 400,000 clones listed, approximately 87% were seen once. The V gene end was trimmed by 3 bases and the J gene end by 2 bases; junction bases not matched to a gene: 2. CDR3 length equals 15 residues. CDR1 and CDR2 from the germline V gene are SGHAT and FQNNGV. This sequence originates from a woman aged 55-69 years with COVID-19, enrolled during active disease. V usage is TRBV11-2 and J usage is TRBJ2-5; 11 bases match TRBD2. Source material: peripheral blood. The CDR3 nucleotides read TGTGCCAGCAGCTTTAGCGGGGGGGTTCAAGAGACCCAGTACTTC. Protein product: CASSFSGGVQETQYF.